These 20 T cell receptor beta chains were sequenced from one sample in a study of cytomegalovirus exposure and HLA in healthy donors. PCR involved 60 Vbeta and 13 Jbeta primers. Clones were sequenced by immunoSEQ multiplex PCR, and TCRdb holds only the in-frame ones, with some missing. The sample contains 210,000 or so clones, around 84% of which appear only once. Source material: PBMCs. The source is a girl aged 2 to 10 in good health and CMV-seronegative.

This sequence joins TRBV7-6 and TRBJ1-4; D not resolved. Trimming removed 5 bases at V and 10 bases at J, with 26 bases between. The CDR3 covers 17 residues. Germline V gives CDR1 SGHVS, CDR2 FNYEAQ. CDR3 protein: CASSPESGWEAQGKLFF. The DNA of the CDR3 is TGTGCCAGCAGCCCCGAATCGGGGTGGGAGGCCCAAGGAAAACTGTTTTTT.

This chain links TRBV5-6 with TRBJ2-7; no clear D. Germline V gene sequence: CDR1 SGHDT, CDR2 YYEEEE. V was shortened by 2 bases and J by 3 bases, with 3 bases between the two germline ends. This CDR3 is 11 amino acids long. Here the CDR3 DNA reads TGTGCCAGCAGCTTTCTCTACGAGCAGTACTTC. It yields the protein CASSFLYEQYF.

The rearrangement uses TRBV4-1 and TRBJ2-1, with 12 bases fitting TRBD2. After removal of 6 bases from V and 7 bases from J, the junction contained 4 bases not matched to a gene. Germline-derived CDR1 and CDR2 are MGHRA and YSYEKL. The CDR3 loop spans 14 amino acids. The DNA of the CDR3 is TGCGCCAGCAGACGACTAGCGGGAGAGAATGAGCAGTTCTTC. Protein sequence: CASRRLAGENEQFF.

This chain joins TRBV5-4 and TRBJ1-2; D not certain. Germline lookup yields CDR1 SGHNT and CDR2 YYREEE (reference sequence). V gave up 0 bases and J gave up 8 bases, with 14 bases separating them. The CDR3 is 14 amino acids. CDR3 DNA sequence: TGTGCCAGCAGCTTGGCCAAACCGGGGATAGGCTACACCTTC. Its translation is CASSLAKPGIGYTF.

The rearrangement links TRBV9 to TRBJ2-1; 8 nucleotides line up with TRBD2. The V gene end was trimmed by 1 base and the J gene end by 7 bases; junction bases not matched to a gene: 7. Germline loops: CDR1 SGDLS, CDR2 YYNGEE. This CDR3 contains 15 residues. CDR3 bases: TGTGCCAGCAGCGTATCAGCGGGGGAGGGGAATGAGCAGTTCTTC. This translates into CASSVSAGEGNEQFF.

The chain combines TRBV7-9 with TRBJ2-2; maybe TRBD1 (6 bases). The germline CDR1 and CDR2 sequences are SEHNR and FQNEAQ (reference sequence). The V and J ends lost 4 bases and 1 base respectively, with 19 bases between them. The CDR3 has 18 amino acids. CDR3 sequence reads: CASSSPFDRTLNTGELFF. CDR3 bases: TGTGCCAGCAGCTCCCCTTTCGACAGGACCTTGAACACCGGGGAGCTGTTTTTT.

The V gene is TRBV4-1, the J gene TRBJ2-5, with TRBD2 identical over 9 bases. V lost 1 base to trimming and J lost 5 bases; unmatched junction nucleotides: 14. The CDR3 runs 18 residues. Germline CDR1 MGHRA, CDR2 YSYEKL. CDR3 protein: CASSQAGAGGVVGETQYF. The CDR3 DNA follows: TGCGCCAGCAGCCAAGCTGGGGCGGGAGGGGTGGTAGGGGAGACCCAGTACTTC.

This clone came up once. V usage is TRBV12-5 and J usage is TRBJ1-1, with 9 bases aligning to TRBD1. J gave up 5 bases and V 3 bases, and 16 bases lay outside the gene matches. The germline gives CDR1 LGHNT, CDR2 FRNRAP. This CDR3 is 18 amino acids long. CDR3 DNA: TGTGCTAGTGGTTTCTTTGGGGTGGACAGGGGTGCAGGTACTGAAGCTTTCTTT. Translating it yields CASGFFGVDRGAGTEAFF.

The rearrangement uses TRBV6-4 and TRBJ2-7; TRBD2 aligns across 7 bases. The CDR3 contains 12 residues. Germline trimming cut 11 bases from V and 3 bases from J; bases unmatched to any gene: 7. Looked up from germline, CDR1 is MRHNA and CDR2 is SNTAGT. This chain's CDR3 is CAGGGRGYEQYF. As DNA, the CDR3 is TGTGCCGGAGGAGGGAGGGGCTACGAGCAGTACTTC.

Note on this clone: The sample holds other DNA sequences that translate to the same CDR3. Written as DNA, the CDR3 is TGTGCCAGCAGTCCGACGGGGGGTACTGAAGCTTTCTTT. Translation: CASSPTGGTEAFF. J is TRBJ1-1 and V is TRBV2; possible D gene TRBD1, 5 bases. The CDR3 is made up of 13 amino acids. Per germline, CDR1 SNHLY and CDR2 FYNNEI. V lost 5 bases to trimming and J lost 5 bases, with 12 bases between them.

V gene TRBV5-4 combines with J gene TRBJ2-5; 10 bases align to TRBD2. The CDR3 has 15 residues. V dropped 1 base and J dropped 5; count of bases not matched to a gene: 5. CDR1 is SGHNT, CDR2 YYREEE, per germline (reference sequence). CDR3 DNA: TGTGCCAGCAGCTTGACTAGCGGGGTAGGGGAGACCCAGTACTTC. It codes for CASSLTSGVGETQYF.

CDR3 loop: CSVQRDRGTGEQYF. CDR3 nucleotides: TGCAGCGTCCAACGGGACAGGGGAACTGGGGAGCAGTACTTC. The chain couples TRBV29-1 to TRBJ2-7, with TRBD1 matching over 10 bases. Germline values: CDR1 SQVTM, CDR2 ANQGSEA. The CDR3 is 14 amino acids. V was pared by 6 bases and J by 7 bases, with 12 bases of the junction left unmatched.

This clone has a single count. The chain employs TRBV7-2 and TRBJ2-3, with TRBD2 matching over 11 bases. V was clipped by 1 base and J by 9 bases; unmatched bases: 6. This CDR3 is built from 15 residues. Germline V gene data show CDR1 as SGHTA and CDR2 as FQGNSA. The CDR3 nucleotides are TGTGCCAGCAGCTTAGTTTTTACTAGCGGGGGAACGCAGTATTTT. It yields the protein CASSLVFTSGGTQYF.

The chain uses TRBV5-1 and TRBJ2-7; D is perhaps TRBD1 (6 bases). With 3 bases removed from V and 1 base from J, the gap between germline ends came to 11 bases. The CDR3 runs to 14 residues. CDR1 SGHRS and CDR2 YFSETQ come from the germline V gene. This CDR3 reads CASSSPQGSYEQYF. For the CDR3, the DNA is TGCGCCAGCAGCTCCCCGCAGGGGTCCTACGAGCAGTACTTC.

CDR3 amino acids: CASSFGTSSYEQYF. The CDR3 coding sequence is TGTGCCAGCAGCTTTGGGACTAGCTCCTACGAGCAGTACTTC. The gene calls are TRBV5-8 and TRBJ2-7; TRBD2 matches at 8 bases. There are 14 residues in the CDR3. J gave up 0 bases and V 2 bases, and 1 base lay outside the gene matches. Germline V gives CDR1 SGHTS, CDR2 YDEGEE.

In this sample, this clone turned up once. The chain employs TRBV5-6 and TRBJ1-2; no clear D. V was shortened by 4 bases and J by 4 bases, with 14 bases between the two germline ends. CDR3 length: 14 residues. Germline V gene lookup returns CDR1 SGHDT and CDR2 YYEEEE. For the CDR3, the DNA is TGTGCCAGCAGCCGGCGGGGAGGCGCCTATGGCTACACCTTC. Translating it yields CASSRRGGAYGYTF.

This chain joins TRBV6-6 and TRBJ1-2, with D hard to call. The CDR3 is 12 amino acids. The germline CDR1 and CDR2 sequences are MNHNY and SVGAGI (reference sequence). V dropped 2 bases and J dropped 7 bases, with 8 bases sitting between them. CDR3 DNA: TGTGCCAGCAGTTACGAGAGGTCTGGCTACACCTTC. Translating gives CASSYERSGYTF.

V is TRBV16 and J is TRBJ2-2, with D tentatively TRBD1 (5 bases). The CDR3 consists of 15 residues. Germline V CDR1 and CDR2: KGHSY, FQNENV. V was clipped by 1 base and J by 4 bases, with 10 bases between them. CDR3 in amino acids: CASSQYTQVTGELFF. CDR3 DNA sequence: TGTGCCAGCAGCCAATATACACAGGTCACCGGGGAGCTGTTTTTT. The variable domain in full, completed from reference TRBV16 and TRBJ2-2, reads GEEVAQTPKHLVRGEGQKAKLYCAPIKGHSYVFWYQQVLKNEFKFLISFQNENVFDETGMPKERFSAKCLPNSPCSLEIQATKLEDSAVYFCASSQYTQVTGELFFGEGSRLTVL.

This chain uses TRBV5-4 with TRBJ2-5, with 8 bases identical to TRBD1. The V gene end was trimmed by 4 bases and the J gene end by 5 bases; junction bases not matched to a gene: 7. This CDR3 is built from 14 residues. CDR1 and CDR2 (germline): SGHNT, YYREEE (reference sequence). CDR3 in DNA: TGTGCCAGCAGCGGACAGGGCTTTAGGGAGACCCAGTACTTC. Its protein product is CASSGQGFRETQYF.

This clone has a handful of counts. The rearrangement joins TRBV4-2 to TRBJ1-4; 8 bases are shared with TRBD1. The CDR3 extends over 18 amino acids. Germline loops: CDR1 LGHNA, CDR2 YNFKEQ. The V and J ends lost 2 bases and 0 bases, in that order; junction bases with no gene match: 8. The CDR3: CASSQIRQGRPTNEKLFF. The CDR3 DNA sequence: TGTGCCAGCAGCCAAATTAGACAGGGGAGGCCAACTAATGAAAAACTGTTTTTT.